This T cell receptor beta chain appears in the sequencing data of a study of CD8+ T cells in alopecia areata. Background on the study: At a dose of 5 to 10 mg twice daily, oral tofacitinib was given to treated patients. General study results and limits: Just one nonresponder means the tie between baseline CD8+ expansion and response stays uncertain.

In each case, RNA was isolated and then reverse transcribed into cDNA as the sequencing template. TCRdb's table, derived via immunoSEQ multiplex PCR, lists solely in-frame clones and lacks some. Here the sample spans roughly 200,000 clones, roughly 40% being singletons. Germline V gene lookup returns CDR1 MNHNY and CDR2 SVGAGI (reference sequence). The length of the CDR3 is 14 residues. Trimming removed 2 bases at V and 1 base at J, with 8 bases between. The treatment: oral pan-JAK inhibitor, 5-10 mg twice daily. About this clone: Its antigen is still unknown.

The sequencing here drew on CD4+ T cells sorted from blood, taken around week 36, from a patient treated with tofacitinib. The sequence came from a human donor with alopecia areata. The V gene is TRBV6-6, the J gene TRBJ2-5, with D possibly TRBD1 on 6 matching bases. CDR3 residues: CASSYVGGQETQYF. In DNA form, the CDR3 reads TGTGCCAGCAGTTACGTAGGGGGCCAAGAGACCCAGTACTTC.